One sample yielded the 19 T cell receptor beta chains listed below, sequenced in a study of T cell responses to AZD1222 COVID-19 vaccine. Only in-frame clones appear in the TCRdb table, and some are missing; sequencing was by immunoSEQ multiplex PCR. The repertoire holds 160,000 or so clones, with around 89% as singletons. This material consisted of peripheral blood, taken 28 days after the second dose of the MenACWY control vaccine. These receptors all stem from an adult who received the MenACWY meningococcal vaccine as a control.

The V gene is TRBV5-1, the J gene TRBJ2-3; D is unresolved. V lost 0 bases to trimming and J lost 4 bases, with 9 bases between them. This CDR3 has 14 residues. Per germline, CDR1 SGHRS and CDR2 YFSETQ. In nucleotides, the CDR3 is TGCGCCAGCAGCTTGGCCAGCTGGGCAGATACGCAGTATTTT. Encoded protein: CASSLASWADTQYF.

The J gene is TRBJ1-1, the V gene TRBV4-3; weak D call: TRBD1 (5 bases). The germline gives CDR1 LGHNA, CDR2 YSLEER. Trimming left V 2 bases short and J 8 bases short, with 15 bases between. The CDR3 contains 14 residues. The CDR3 DNA is TGCGCCAGCAGCCAACCCACTGTGGGGGGGGAAGCTTTCTTT. This codes for CASSQPTVGGEAFF.

The V gene is TRBV6-2 or TRBV6-3, the J gene TRBJ1-3; D unresolved. The V and J ends lost 2 bases and 9 bases respectively, with 11 bases between them. Germline CDR1 is MNHEY and CDR2 is SVGEGT. This CDR3 has 13 residues. DNA of the CDR3: TGTGCCAGCAGTTACGGACTAGGAGGCACCATATATTTT. Translation gives CASSYGLGGTIYF.

The gene calls are TRBV18 and TRBJ2-7; 12 bases map to TRBD1. Germline V CDR1 and CDR2: KGHSH, LQKENI. With V trimmed by 5 bases and J by 6 bases, 8 bases remained unmatched. The CDR3 runs 15 residues. The CDR3 reads CASSGTGTGGFEQYF. CDR3 nucleotides: TGTGCCAGCTCAGGAACCGGGACAGGGGGCTTCGAGCAGTACTTC.

V and J are TRBV28 and TRBJ2-2; the D gene is possibly TRBD2 (5 bases). Trimming left V 8 bases short and J 0 bases short, with 10 bases between. Germline V gene data show CDR1 as MDHEN and CDR2 as SYDVKM. This CDR3 is built from 14 residues. This chain's CDR3 is CASPGTANTGELFF. Written as DNA, the CDR3 is TGTGCCAGCCCGGGAACCGCGAACACCGGGGAGCTGTTTTTT.

The V gene is TRBV18, the J gene TRBJ1-5; D gene uncertain. CDR1 and CDR2 (germline): KGHSH, LQKENI. The V gene lost 5 bases and the J gene lost 0 bases, with 11 bases spanning the gap. CDR3 length equals 15 residues. The CDR3 DNA sequence: TGTGCCAGCTCAACAGCTGTTAATAGCAATCAGCCCCAGCATTTT. It yields the protein CASSTAVNSNQPQHF. The variable domain in full, completed from reference TRBV18 and TRBJ1-5, reads NAGVMQNPRHLVRRRGQEARLRCSPMKGHSHVYWYRQLPEEGLKFMVYLQKENIIDESGMPKERFSAEFPKEGPSILRIQQVVRGDSAAYFCASSTAVNSNQPQHFGDGTRLSIL.

J is TRBJ1-5 and V is TRBV21-1. TRBV21-1 is designated a pseudogene. CDR3 length: 17 residues. CDR3 nucleotides: TGTGCCAGCAGTAACCTCGGGCGGAGCTATAGCAATCAGCCCCAGCATTTT. Its protein product is CASSNLGRSYSNQPQHF.

This clone appeared a single time. This chain connects TRBV28 to TRBJ1-1; D is unclear. The V gene lost 2 bases and the J gene lost 1 base, with 8 bases spanning the gap. Germline V gene lookup returns CDR1 MDHEN and CDR2 SYDVKM. This CDR3 region has 14 residues. CDR3 region: CASSLTESNTEAFF. The DNA of the CDR3 is TGTGCCAGCAGTTTAACAGAATCGAACACTGAAGCTTTCTTT.

The V gene is TRBV11-3, the J gene TRBJ2-1; 10 bases line up with TRBD2. V lost 5 bases and J lost 4; bases outside the gene matches: 5. This CDR3 has 15 amino acids. Germline loops: CDR1 SGHNT, CDR2 YENEEA. CDR3 bases: TGTGCCAGCAGCGTAACTAGCGGGACGTACAATGAGCAGTTCTTC. It yields the protein CASSVTSGTYNEQFF.

The chain has TRBV7-2 and TRBJ1-1; no definite D call. The germline CDR1 and CDR2 sequences are SGHTA and FQGNSA. CDR3 size: 13 residues. Trimming took 5 bases from V and 0 from J, leaving 7 bases between them. The CDR3 loop reads CASSPWVNTEAFF. The CDR3 DNA reads TGTGCCAGCAGCCCTTGGGTGAACACTGAAGCTTTCTTT.

This clone was counted a few times. The chain uses TRBV6-6 and TRBJ1-5, with a weak D call TRBD1 (5 bases). The CDR3 is made up of 14 amino acids. Between the trimmed V and J ends, which lost 3 bases and 3 bases, there was a span of 9 bases. Germline values: CDR1 MNHNY, CDR2 SVGAGI (reference sequence). CDR3 in DNA: TGTGCCAGCAGTTATGTACAGGTCAATCAGCCCCAGCATTTT. Amino acid sequence: CASSYVQVNQPQHF.

This clone was recorded only once. V is TRBV7-2 and J is TRBJ1-2; no firm D call. Looked up from germline, CDR1 is SGHTA and CDR2 is FQGNSA. The CDR3 has 15 amino acids. V lost 1 base and J 3 bases, leaving 12 bases between the germline ends. In DNA form, the CDR3 reads TGTGCCAGCAGCTTAGGTAACCCTGGGGACTATGGCTACACCTTC. Residues: CASSLGNPGDYGYTF.

The chain couples TRBV6-5 to TRBJ1-1; 8 nucleotides line up with TRBD1. V lost 3 bases to trimming and J lost 6 bases; unmatched junction nucleotides: 9. The CDR3 has 15 amino acids. Looked up from germline, CDR1 is MNHEY and CDR2 is SVGAGI. The CDR3 here is CASSYDDRGLSEAFF. For the CDR3, the DNA is TGTGCCAGCAGTTATGACGACAGGGGTCTCTCTGAAGCTTTCTTT.

The chain combines TRBV6-2 or TRBV6-3 with TRBJ1-3; no firm D call. Trimming took 4 bases from V and 4 from J, leaving 8 bases between them. Germline V CDR1 and CDR2: MNHEY, SVGEGT. CDR3 length equals 13 residues. CDR3 in amino acids: CASSLSAGNTIYF. The CDR3 coding sequence is TGTGCCAGCAGTTTGTCGGCCGGAAACACCATATATTTT.

The chain links TRBV6-6 to TRBJ2-5; TRBD1 is a possible D gene (5 bases). Germline V gene sequence: CDR1 MNHNY, CDR2 SVGAGI (reference sequence). V was cut by 7 bases and J by 3 bases, with 18 bases left in between. The CDR3 length is 15 residues. The CDR3 loop is CASTPRSRVEETQYF. The CDR3 DNA sequence: TGTGCCAGCACTCCTCGATCCAGGGTTGAAGAGACCCAGTACTTC.

The table lists this clone with a few counts. The V call is TRBV6-2 or TRBV6-3, the J call TRBJ1-2, with a tentative D call TRBD1 (6 bases). The V end lost 0 bases, the J end lost 10 bases, and 15 bases lay between the germline ends. The CDR3 extends over 14 amino acids. Germline assignment: CDR1 MNHEY and CDR2 SVGEGT. The DNA for the CDR3 is TGTGCCAGCAGTTACTCTACCAGGGGCCAACTCTACACCTTC. Translating gives CASSYSTRGQLYTF.

The chain uses TRBV5-1 and TRBJ2-1, with 8 positions matching TRBD1. This CDR3 spans 15 amino acids. The V and J ends lost 7 bases and 6 bases, in that order; junction bases with no gene match: 12. Germline values: CDR1 SGHRS, CDR2 YFSETQ. The CDR3 nucleotides are TGCGCCAGCCTGGGAATAGACAGGGGTGGCAATGAGCAGTTCTTC. The encoded protein is CASLGIDRGGNEQFF.

This chain uses TRBV29-1 with TRBJ1-1; TRBD1 matches at 7 bases. Germline V lookup: CDR1 SQVTM, CDR2 ANQGSEA. The junction had 7 bases not matched to a gene; V was cut back by 5 bases and J by 4 bases. CDR3 length: 13 residues. The CDR3 protein is CSVKVTGLTEAFF. CDR3 DNA: TGCAGCGTTAAGGTGACAGGGCTCACTGAAGCTTTCTTT.

The chain couples TRBV7-9 to TRBJ2-7; 8 bases match TRBD1. Trimming took 5 bases from V and 3 from J; bases not matched to a gene: 6. There are 14 residues in the CDR3. Germline V lookup: CDR1 SEHNR, CDR2 FQNEAQ (reference sequence). Written as DNA, the CDR3 is TGTGCCAGCAGCCAGGGACAGGCCTTCTACGAGCAGTACTTC. Amino acid sequence: CASSQGQAFYEQYF. Looking up the rest from reference TRBV7-9 and TRBJ2-7 gives the full variable domain: DTGVSQNPRHKITKRGQNVTFRCDPISEHNRLYWYRQTLGQGPEFLTYFQNEAQLEKSRLLSDRFSAERPKGSFSTLEIQRTEQGDSAMYLCASSQGQAFYEQYFGPGTRLTVT.